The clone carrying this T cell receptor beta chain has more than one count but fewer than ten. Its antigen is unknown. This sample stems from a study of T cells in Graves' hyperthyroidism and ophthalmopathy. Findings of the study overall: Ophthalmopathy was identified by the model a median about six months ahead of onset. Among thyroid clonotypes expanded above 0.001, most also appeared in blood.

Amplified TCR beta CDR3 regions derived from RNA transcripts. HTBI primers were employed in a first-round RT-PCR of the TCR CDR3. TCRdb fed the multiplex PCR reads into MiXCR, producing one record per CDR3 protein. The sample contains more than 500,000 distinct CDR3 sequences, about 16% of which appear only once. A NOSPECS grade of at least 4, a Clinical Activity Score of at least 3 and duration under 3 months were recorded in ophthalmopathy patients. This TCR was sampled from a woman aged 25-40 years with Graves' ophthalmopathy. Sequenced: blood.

The CDR3 region has the DNA TGTGCCAGCAGCCCGAGCGGGAGCTTCACCTACGAGCAGTACTTC. Its protein is CASSPSGSFTYEQYF. The chain joins TRBV9 to TRBJ2-7; 8 bases are shared with TRBD2. The CDR3 consists of 15 residues. The germline V gene encodes CDR1 SGDLS and CDR2 YYNGEE. Unmatched junction bases numbered 8, after V lost 4 bases and J lost 2 bases.